This TCR beta chain was documented in a study of T cell responses to AZD1222 COVID-19 vaccine. Using immunoSEQ multiplex PCR, the repertoire was profiled, and TCRdb retains in-frame clones only, with some absent. The sample shows some 150,000 clones, 90% of them seen only once. The germline V gene encodes CDR1 LNHDA and CDR2 SQIVND (reference sequence). This CDR3 region has 18 residues. With 0 bases clipped from V and 1 base from J, the junction kept 5 bases outside the gene matches. The chain has TRBV19 and TRBJ2-7; 14 nucleotides line up with TRBD2. This TCR was sampled from an adult who received the AZD1222 COVID-19 vaccine. The sequencing used peripheral blood, collected 28 days after the second AZD1222 dose. The CDR3 nucleotides read TGTGCCAGTAGTATAGAGAGACTAGCGGGAGGGCCGTCCTACGAGCAGTACTTC. As protein: CASSIERLAGGPSYEQYF.